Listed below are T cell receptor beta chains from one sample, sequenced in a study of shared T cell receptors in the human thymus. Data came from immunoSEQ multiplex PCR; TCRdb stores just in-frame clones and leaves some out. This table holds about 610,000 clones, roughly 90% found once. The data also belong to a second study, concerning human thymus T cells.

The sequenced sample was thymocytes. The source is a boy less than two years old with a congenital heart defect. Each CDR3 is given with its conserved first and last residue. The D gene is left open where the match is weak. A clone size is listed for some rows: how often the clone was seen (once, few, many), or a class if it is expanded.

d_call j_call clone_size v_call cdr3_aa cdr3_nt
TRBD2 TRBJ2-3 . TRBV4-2 CASSQALAATDTQYF TGTGCCAGCAGCCAAGCACTAGCGGCCACAGATACGCAGTATTTT
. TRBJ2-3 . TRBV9 CASSVGQHQGTDTQYF TGTGCCAGCAGCGTAGGACAGCATCAGGGCACAGATACGCAGTATTTT
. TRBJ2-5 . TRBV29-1 CSAGGRFLETQYF TGCAGCGCCGGAGGACGGTTCCTGGAGACCCAGTACTTC
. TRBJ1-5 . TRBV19 CASSSGGLGGNQPQHF TGTGCCAGTAGTAGTGGGGGGTTGGGTGGCAATCAGCCCCAGCATTTT
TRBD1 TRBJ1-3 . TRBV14 CASSRGDRGKGNTIYF TGTGCCAGCAGCCGGGGGGACAGGGGAAAAGGAAACACCATATATTTT
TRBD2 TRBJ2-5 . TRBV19 CASSRTGGGETQYF TGTGCCAGTAGTCGGACGGGAGGGGGGGAGACCCAGTACTTC
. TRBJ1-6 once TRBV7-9 CASSSTRVSSYNSPLHF TGTGCCAGCAGCTCTACCAGGGTCAGCTCCTATAATTCACCCCTCCACTTT
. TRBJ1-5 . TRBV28 CASSFEIKIVQPQHF TGTGCCAGCAGTTTTGAGATAAAAATCGTCCAGCCCCAGCATTTT
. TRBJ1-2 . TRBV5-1 CASSLKRLKGEPRDYTF TGCGCCAGCAGCTTGAAAAGGTTGAAGGGAGAGCCACGGGACTACACCTTC
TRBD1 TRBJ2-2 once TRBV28 CASSLCRQGETGELFF TGTGCCAGCAGTTTATGTCGCCAGGGGGAGACCGGGGAGCTGTTTTTT
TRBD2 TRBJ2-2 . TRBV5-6 CASSITSGMGNTGELFF TGTGCCAGCAGCATTACTAGCGGGATGGGAAACACCGGGGAGCTGTTTTTT